This T cell receptor (beta chain) stems from a study of shared clonotypes between healthy human individuals. About the study: Plates per donor: three CD4 naive, three CD4 memory, two CD8 naive, one CD8 memory. Whole-study results and caveats: Non-shared clonotypes were found to have lower generation probabilities than the clonotypes that were shared by all four of the sorted-subset donors.

The CDR3 length is 16 residues. Germline CDR1 reads SGHDT; CDR2 reads YYEEEE. The junction had 7 bases not matched to a gene; V was cut back by 4 bases and J by 5 bases. Turning to this clone: Its antigen is unidentified.

Naive CD45RA+ and memory CD45RA-negative subsets were split from CD4+ cells. The data were produced by immunoSEQ multiplex PCR, yet TCRdb's version contains in-frame clones alone and is incomplete. The sample has more than 1 million clones, more than 75% seen once. Sequenced material: memory CD4+ T cells from PBMCs. The subset is: CD45RA-negative fraction. The receptor's source is a man between 18 and 35 years old in good health. Some clones in this sample may be carry-over from other donors' samples. The chain uses TRBV5-6 and TRBJ2-3; TRBD2 agrees at 13 bases. The CDR3 coding sequence is TGTGCCAGCAGCCTCGGGACTAGCGGGACTGGAGATACGCAGTATTTT. It is translated as CASSLGTSGTGDTQYF.